This T cell receptor beta chain was recovered during a study of regulatory T cells in long-lasting Graves disease. Regarding time point: newly diagnosed GD, antithyroid drugs for less than 3 months. PBMCs provided the RNA from which the TCR library was made. CDR3 regions were amplified by Arm-PCR using iRepertoire HTBI primers to build TCR beta libraries. MiXCR, applied by TCRdb to the multiplex PCR reads, yields one record per CDR3 protein. The sample lists 500,000 to 700,000 distinct CDR3 sequences; about 16% were seen once. This clonotype was counted many times. The length of the CDR3 is 15 residues. Germline assignment: CDR1 MNHNS and CDR2 SASEGT. Trimming cost V 7 bases and J 6 bases, with 19 bases left between them. These data are also associated with another study on T cells in Graves' hyperthyroidism and ophthalmopathy. That paper adds: Using the HTBI primer set, a first-round RT-PCR was run on the TCR CDR3. Stable hyperthyroidism was separated from ophthalmopathy by a model based on 13 V-J features.

The V call is TRBV6-1, the J call TRBJ1-5; D ambiguous. The sequencing here drew on peripheral blood mononuclear cells (PBMCs), taken at new diagnosis, from a patient treated with antithyroid drugs. This TCR came from a woman under 40 with Graves disease. The CDR3 DNA reads as TGTGCCAGCACGTCCGGCAACACCGTAGGTCAGCCCCAGCATTTT. Its protein product is CASTSGNTVGQPQHF.